This T cell receptor beta chain was identified in a study of cytomegalovirus exposure and HLA in healthy donors. Both 60 Vbeta primers and 13 Jbeta primers went into the PCR. Method: immunoSEQ multiplex PCR; TCRdb's copy keeps in-frame clones and lacks some. This table holds 150,000 or so clones, just under 75% found once. CDR3 length equals 15 residues. Losses at the gene ends were 2 bases for V and 9 bases for J; bases not matched to a gene: 8. Germline V CDR1 and CDR2: SGHDT, YYEEEE. This clonotype was obtained from a woman aged 18-35 years in good health and CMV-seronegative. The V gene is TRBV5-6, the J gene TRBJ2-7, with 13 bases fitting TRBD2. Sequenced: PBMCs. The DNA of the CDR3 is TGTGCCAGCAGCTTTGGACTAGCGGGGGCTTCGGGGCAGTACGTC. Translated, it gives CASSFGLAGASGQYV.